Sequencing of this T cell receptor (beta chain) was carried out in a study of CD8+ T cells in alopecia areata. Germline V CDR1 and CDR2: MNHEY, SVGAGI. Trimming removed 5 bases from V and 6 bases from J, with 17 bases in between. CDR3 length: 14 amino acids. Following extraction, RNA underwent reverse transcription to cDNA, which served as the sequencing template. Method: immunoSEQ multiplex PCR; TCRdb's copy keeps in-frame clones and lacks some. The data hold 4,000 to 5,000 clones, with more than 85% observed a single time. Treatment of the sample: oral pan-JAK inhibitor, 5-10 mg twice daily. Peripheral blood and lesional scalp punch biopsies came from alopecia areata patients. Study-level points and caveats: Affected scalp, especially in alopecia totalis/universalis, had a higher clonality than normal scalp did.

The table lists this clone with a count of one. Antigen unknown. This rearrangement joins TRBV6-5 to TRBJ2-7; D perhaps matches TRBD1 (6 bases). The sequenced sample was skin, obtained at week 4, from a patient treated with tofacitinib. This TCR derives from a human donor with alopecia areata. The CDR3 coding sequence is TGTGCCAGCAGTCAAACACAGGGTTCCGGCGAGCAGTACTTC. Amino acid sequence: CASSQTQGSGEQYF.